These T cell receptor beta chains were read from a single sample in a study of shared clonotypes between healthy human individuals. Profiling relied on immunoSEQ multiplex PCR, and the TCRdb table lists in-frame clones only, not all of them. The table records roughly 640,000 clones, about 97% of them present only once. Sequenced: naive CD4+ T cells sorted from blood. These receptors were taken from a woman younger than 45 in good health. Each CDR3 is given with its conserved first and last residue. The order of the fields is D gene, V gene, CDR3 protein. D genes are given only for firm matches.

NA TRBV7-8 CASSLVRVGETQYF
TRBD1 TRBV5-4 CASSRLESGQGHEQYF
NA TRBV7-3 CASSVGRSDTQYF
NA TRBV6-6 CASSSNRVAYEQYF
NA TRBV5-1 CASSLRGWDEQFF
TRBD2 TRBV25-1 CASSAGTSGPTDTQYF
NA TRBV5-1 CASSSVNTEAFF
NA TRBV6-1 CASMRSVANYGYTF
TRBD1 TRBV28 CASSFRPPGQGWDTQYF
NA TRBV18 CASSPLGPGSSPAMNTEAFF
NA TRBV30 CAWSVWGAHGYTF
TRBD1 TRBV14 CASSPGQGETQYF
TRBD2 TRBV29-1 CSAGLADFQETQYF
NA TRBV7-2 CASSLHSYEQYF
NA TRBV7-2 CASSFQTGHNEQFF
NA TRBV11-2 CASSPGGTTWEQYF
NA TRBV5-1 CASSPSGNQPQHF
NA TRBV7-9 CASSFSGDQPQHF
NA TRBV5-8 CASSPGAGVAQETQYF
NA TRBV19 CASSTGAGSNEQFF
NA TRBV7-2 CASSPRGAESSYEQYF
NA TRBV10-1 CASSESPGDTEAFF
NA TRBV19 CASIGGHTGELFF
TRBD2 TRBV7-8 CASSFPQRDATYEQYF
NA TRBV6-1 CASSASGTHLTGELFF